What follows are 28 T cell receptor beta chains derived from one specimen sequenced in a study of graft-versus-host responses after intestinal transplantation. The protocol was immunoSEQ multiplex PCR, while the TCRdb copy is restricted to in-frame clones and leaves out a portion. This sample has 95,000 to 130,000 clones, with 90% found just once. These receptors are not linked to any known antigen. The sample was unstimulated CD4+ T cells sorted from spleen or lymph node cells, taken before intestinal transplant. The receptor set was obtained from a human donor who received an intestinal transplant.

The V gene is TRBV5-1, the J gene TRBJ2-7, with TRBD2 as a possible D gene (5 bases). The V and J ends lost 5 bases and 3 bases respectively, with 12 bases between them. The CDR3 has 13 amino acids. From germline, CDR1 is SGHRS and CDR2 YFSETQ. The CDR3 here is CASRRRPLYEQYF. The CDR3 DNA reads as TGCGCCAGCAGGAGGAGGCCTCTCTACGAGCAGTACTTC.

The rearrangement joins TRBV5-4 to TRBJ2-1; 11 positions agree with TRBD2. From germline, CDR1 is SGHNT and CDR2 YYREEE (reference sequence). This CDR3 is 19 amino acids long. Germline trimming cut 2 bases from V and 8 bases from J; bases unmatched to any gene: 18. CDR3 amino acids: CASSFRTLRGSGRAHEQFF. CDR3 DNA sequence: TGTGCCAGCAGCTTTAGGACACTCCGGGGTAGCGGGAGGGCCCATGAGCAGTTCTTC.

The gene calls are TRBV6-5 and TRBJ1-5, with D unresolved. Germline V gene sequence: CDR1 MNHEY, CDR2 SVGAGI. V gave up 8 bases and J gave up 6 bases, with 14 bases separating them. This CDR3 region has 13 residues. CDR3 in amino acids: CASGREGGQPQHF. The CDR3 nucleotides are TGTGCCAGCGGGAGGGAGGGAGGTCAGCCCCAGCATTTT.

This clone was seen more than once but under ten times. The chain recombines TRBV18 with TRBJ2-3, with no clear D. Germline CDR1 is KGHSH and CDR2 is LQKENI. The germline V and J ends were trimmed by 3 bases and 0 bases, with 16 bases remaining between them. CDR3 size: 17 residues. The CDR3 bases are TGTGCCAGCTCACCGGCGGCGGCATTACCTAGCACAGATACGCAGTATTTT. It yields the protein CASSPAAALPSTDTQYF.

This rearrangement joins TRBV5-1 to TRBJ2-7; 8 bases match TRBD1. Unmatched junction bases numbered 13, after V lost 2 bases and J lost 6 bases. The germline CDR1 and CDR2 sequences are SGHRS and YFSETQ. CDR3 length: 16 residues. This chain's CDR3 is CASSFFGNRGSPEQYF. DNA for the CDR3: TGCGCCAGCAGCTTTTTCGGGAACAGGGGGTCCCCCGAGCAGTACTTC.

This chain links TRBV30 with TRBJ2-5; D is unclear. This CDR3 is built from 13 residues. The germline gives CDR1 GTSNPN, CDR2 SVGIG (reference sequence). V lost 0 bases to trimming and J lost 3 bases, with 8 bases between them. CDR3 sequence reads: CAWSVGLEETQYF. The CDR3 DNA reads as TGTGCCTGGAGTGTGGGCCTCGAAGAGACCCAGTACTTC.

The chain uses TRBV4-2 and TRBJ2-7; perhaps TRBD2 as D (5 bases). This CDR3 comprises 16 residues. Trimming shortened V by 1 base and J by 3 bases, and 16 bases separated the two germline ends. Germline V gene data show CDR1 as LGHNA and CDR2 as YNFKEQ. This CDR3 is CASSQADGQLGYEQYF. As DNA, the CDR3 is TGTGCCAGCAGCCAAGCCGACGGCCAACTAGGCTACGAGCAGTACTTC.

This sequence joins TRBV23-1 and TRBJ2-2; TRBD1 might be the D (5 bases). TRBV23-1 has ORF status, its function being uncertain. The CDR3 totals 15 residues. Trimming stripped 0 bases from V and 5 bases from J, with 10 bases between. CDR3 DNA sequence: TGCGCCAGCAGTCAATCTAAAAGGGGTACCGGGGAGCTGTTTTTT. This sequence encodes CASSQSKRGTGELFF.

This clone has just a few counts. The chain carries TRBV19 and TRBJ2-6; tentative D call: TRBD2 (5 bases). Trimming stripped 1 base from V and 0 bases from J, with 13 bases between. Germline V gives CDR1 LNHDA, CDR2 SQIVND (reference sequence). This CDR3 region has 18 residues. The chain's CDR3 is CASSIGGLQNSGANVLTF. The DNA of the CDR3 is TGTGCCAGTAGTATAGGAGGACTGCAAAACTCTGGGGCCAACGTCCTGACTTTC.

V usage is TRBV18 and J usage is TRBJ2-5; TRBD1 agrees at 7 bases. The V and J ends lost 0 bases and 1 base, in that order; junction bases with no gene match: 2. This CDR3 region has 15 residues. Germline CDR1 reads KGHSH; CDR2 reads LQKENI. In nucleotides, the CDR3 is TGTGCCAGCTCACCACCGAGACAGGGCCAAGAGACCCAGTACTTC. This translates into CASSPPRQGQETQYF. Using reference TRBV18 and TRBJ2-5 for the parts outside the CDR3, the full variable domain is NAGVMQNPRHLVRRRGQEARLRCSPMKGHSHVYWYRQLPEEGLKFMVYLQKENIIDESGMPKERFSAEFPKEGPSILRIQQVVRGDSAAYFCASSPPRQGQETQYFGPGTRLLVL.

This clone was seen only a few times. The sample contains more than one DNA sequence encoding this CDR3. The genes are TRBV30 and TRBJ1-2; 7 bases line up with TRBD1. This CDR3 has 12 residues. The ends lost 0 bases at V and 5 bases at J; junction bases unmatched: 0. CDR1 and CDR2 from the germline V gene are GTSNPN and SVGIG (reference sequence). The chain's CDR3 is CAWSVQGYGYTF. CDR3 nucleotide sequence: TGTGCCTGGAGTGTACAGGGGTATGGCTACACCTTC.

The chain employs TRBV5-1 and TRBJ2-7; TRBD1 matches at 7 bases. The CDR3 spans 15 residues. Trimming removed 1 base from V and 0 bases from J; junction bases left unmatched: 4. Germline CDR1 is SGHRS and CDR2 is YFSETQ. As DNA, the CDR3 is TGCGCCAGCAGCTTGACATACAGGGGCTCCTACGAGCAGTACTTC. Translated, it gives CASSLTYRGSYEQYF.

CDR3 in amino acids: CASSQGLAGAPGGDTQYF. For the CDR3, the DNA is TGCGCCAGCAGCCAGGGACTAGCGGGGGCCCCGGGGGGAGATACGCAGTATTTT. The chain carries TRBV4-1 and TRBJ2-3, with TRBD2 identical over 14 bases. CDR1 and CDR2 (germline): MGHRA, YSYEKL. The CDR3 loop spans 18 amino acids. Trimming took 3 bases from V and 5 from J; bases not matched to a gene: 10.

The rearrangement uses TRBV2 and TRBJ2-4; D is uncertain. Germline CDR1 is SNHLY and CDR2 is FYNNEI. The length of the CDR3 is 11 residues. V shed 5 bases and J shed 5 bases, with 4 bases lying between them. The CDR3 spells CASSTENIQYF. The DNA for the CDR3 is TGTGCCAGCAGTACTGAAAACATTCAGTACTTC.

This chain joins TRBV7-9 and TRBJ2-2, with 7 bases matching TRBD2. V shed 1 base, J shed 6 bases, and the junction held 5 bases outside the gene matches. The CDR3 consists of 15 residues. CDR1 is SEHNR, CDR2 FQNEAQ, per germline (reference sequence). For the CDR3, the DNA is TGTGCCAGCAGCTTAGTCATGCTAGCGGCCGGGGAGCTGTTTTTT. It specifies CASSLVMLAAGELFF.

This clone occurred a few times. The chain carries TRBV4-3 and TRBJ1-6, with unresolved D. The germline gives CDR1 LGHNA, CDR2 YSLEER. V lost 0 bases, J lost 9 bases, and 9 bases lay in between. The CDR3 has 14 amino acids. The CDR3 is CASSQDSFSSPLHF. As DNA, the CDR3 is TGCGCCAGCAGCCAAGATAGCTTCTCTTCACCCCTCCACTTT.

DNA of the CDR3: TGTGCCTGGGGCCGGACAGGGAAACGAAGCTACACCTTC. Translating it yields CAWGRTGKRSYTF. The V call is TRBV30, the J call TRBJ1-2; 8 positions agree with TRBD1. CDR3 length: 13 residues. Germline CDR1 reads GTSNPN; CDR2 reads SVGIG (reference sequence). V lost 5 bases and J lost 9; bases outside the gene matches: 11.

The rearrangement links TRBV6-6 to TRBJ1-4; tentatively, D is TRBD1 (5 bases). Germline lookup yields CDR1 MNHNY and CDR2 SVGAGI (reference sequence). The CDR3 extends over 14 amino acids. V shed 2 bases and J shed 8 bases, with 12 bases lying between them. As DNA, the CDR3 is TGTGCCAGCAGTTACGGGCAGGGAGGCGAAAAACTGTTTTTT. Translation gives CASSYGQGGEKLFF.

The chain carries TRBV30 and TRBJ1-2; D might be TRBD1 (6 bases). This CDR3 comprises 14 residues. The germline CDR1 and CDR2 sequences are GTSNPN and SVGIG (reference sequence). The ends were cut back, 3 bases at V and 1 base at J, with 12 bases in the middle. The CDR3 bases are TGTGCCTGGAGGCCTAGGACAGTTAACTATGGCTACACCTTC. This sequence encodes CAWRPRTVNYGYTF.

This chain joins TRBV5-1 and TRBJ1-1; TRBD1 matches 7 bases. Germline CDR1 and CDR2: SGHRS and YFSETQ. CDR3 length: 13 amino acids. Trimming removed 7 bases from V and 1 base from J; junction bases left unmatched: 4. CDR3 loop: CASRQGGNTEAFF. The CDR3 coding sequence is TGCGCCAGCCGACAGGGCGGGAACACTGAAGCTTTCTTT.

This sequence joins TRBV5-8 and TRBJ1-1, with 9 bases matching TRBD1. Germline assignment: CDR1 SGHTS and CDR2 YDEGEE. The CDR3 spans 15 residues. The ends lost 4 bases at V and 4 bases at J; junction bases unmatched: 8. In nucleotides, the CDR3 is TGTGCCAGCAGCGTAGGGACAGGGAAGCCCACTGAAGCTTTCTTT. It yields the protein CASSVGTGKPTEAFF.

This clone was detected a few times. This sequence joins TRBV5-1 and TRBJ2-1, with D possibly matching TRBD1 (6 bases). The ends were cut back, 2 bases at V and 5 bases at J, with 8 bases in the middle. There are 13 residues in the CDR3. CDR1 and CDR2 from the germline V gene are SGHRS and YFSETQ. The CDR3 nucleotides read TGCGCCAGCAGCTTCGGACAGAACAATGAGCAGTTCTTC. Translated, it gives CASSFGQNNEQFF.

V and J are TRBV5-4 and TRBJ1-2; D perhaps matches TRBD1 (6 bases). CDR1 and CDR2 (germline): SGHNT, YYREEE (reference sequence). The CDR3 runs 13 residues. Between the trimmed V and J ends, which lost 0 bases and 8 bases, there was a span of 11 bases. The CDR3 DNA follows: TGTGCCAGCAGCTTGGTCAGGGGAGAGGGCTACACCTTC. It specifies CASSLVRGEGYTF.

This chain uses TRBV29-1 with TRBJ1-3; possible D gene TRBD1, 5 bases. The CDR3 totals 14 residues. Germline loops: CDR1 SQVTM, CDR2 ANQGSEA. The germline V and J ends were trimmed by 3 bases and 0 bases, with 9 bases remaining between them. Here the CDR3 reads CSVEEGPSGNTIYF. The DNA for the CDR3 is TGCAGCGTTGAGGAGGGACCCTCTGGAAACACCATATATTTT.

The chain employs TRBV5-1 and TRBJ2-5; 8 positions agree with TRBD1. Looked up from germline, CDR1 is SGHRS and CDR2 is YFSETQ. Trimming at V came to 5 bases and at J to 4 bases, leaving 16 bases not matched to a gene. This CDR3 region has 17 residues. The chain's CDR3 is CASSPLSLTGTGETQYF. The CDR3, as DNA: TGCGCCAGCAGTCCCTTATCCTTGACAGGGACAGGAGAGACCCAGTACTTC.

V usage is TRBV7-2 and J usage is TRBJ1-2; D unresolved. Trimming left V 5 bases short and J 8 bases short, with 12 bases between. Germline lookup yields CDR1 SGHTA and CDR2 FQGNSA. CDR3 length: 12 amino acids. The CDR3 nucleotides read TGTGCCAGCAGCCTACCCCCAACGGGCTACACCTTC. This translates into CASSLPPTGYTF.

The chain is built from TRBV9 and TRBJ1-4, with D uncertain. With 0 bases removed from V and 2 bases from J, the gap between germline ends came to 8 bases. This CDR3 has 15 amino acids. CDR1 is SGDLS and CDR2 is YYNGEE in the germline V gene. The CDR3 loop reads CASSVGVETNEKLFF. The CDR3 DNA reads as TGTGCCAGCAGCGTAGGAGTGGAGACTAATGAAAAACTGTTTTTT.

The genes are TRBV27 and TRBJ2-3; 9 bases are a match to TRBD2. V gave up 4 bases and J gave up 2 bases; unmatched junction bases: 13. Germline assignment: CDR1 MNHEY and CDR2 SMNVEV (reference sequence). The CDR3 covers 18 residues. CDR3 sequence: CASSSYIRRGGPTDTQYF. The CDR3 bases are TGTGCCAGCAGTTCCTACATCCGGCGGGGGGGCCCCACAGATACGCAGTATTTT.